Following are 12 T cell receptor beta chains from one sample sequenced in a study of vaccination effects on CD4 cells after COVID-19. Subsequent to a culture period of approximately 11 days, CD4+ T cells were isolated. Using immunoSEQ multiplex PCR, the repertoire was profiled, and TCRdb retains in-frame clones only, with some absent. The sample lists more than 30,000 clones, 82% occurring once. Their antigen targets remain unknown. The sample in question was CD4+ T cells from PBMCs cultured without peptide, obtained before COVID-19 vaccination. The receptors stem from a human donor who received a COVID-19 vaccine.

J is TRBJ2-3 and V is TRBV30; 8 nucleotides align to TRBD2. CDR1 GTSNPN and CDR2 SVGIG come from the germline V gene (reference sequence). The CDR3 extends over 16 amino acids. With 5 bases clipped from V and 3 bases from J, the junction kept 13 bases outside the gene matches. This CDR3 is CAWGLETGGVTDTQYF. CDR3 nucleotides: TGTGCCTGGGGTTTGGAGACGGGAGGGGTTACAGATACGCAGTATTTT.

This rearrangement joins TRBV6-1 to TRBJ2-7; D is undetermined. CDR3 length: 13 residues. V lost 2 bases, J lost 3 bases, and 8 bases lay in between. From germline, CDR1 is MNHNS and CDR2 SASEGT. The CDR3 reads CASSEQQFYEQYV. The CDR3 region has the DNA TGTGCCAGCAGTGAACAACAGTTCTACGAGCAGTACGTC.

The V gene is TRBV10-3, the J gene TRBJ2-7, with D possibly matching TRBD1 (6 bases). This CDR3 spans 12 amino acids. Per the germline V gene, CDR1 is ENHRY and CDR2 is SYGVKD. CDR3 bases: TGTGCCACCAGTGAGAACAGGGATGAGCAGTACGTC. Translating gives CATSENRDEQYV.

This chain connects TRBV7-3 to TRBJ2-1, with TRBD2 matching over 8 bases. The CDR3 consists of 15 residues. With 0 bases clipped from V and 8 bases from J, the junction kept 6 bases outside the gene matches. The germline CDR1 and CDR2 sequences are SGHTA and FQGTGA. The CDR3 bases are TGTGCCAGCAGCTTAACCGGGGGGGCCGGGGATGAGCAGTTCTTC. Translated, it gives CASSLTGGAGDEQFF.

This sequence joins TRBV7-2 and TRBJ2-6, with a tentative D call TRBD2 (5 bases). The V gene lost 6 bases and the J gene lost 0 bases, with 18 bases spanning the gap. Germline CDR1 and CDR2: SGHTA and FQGNSA. CDR3 size: 18 residues. As DNA, the CDR3 is TGTGCCAGCAGTCGACTACAGCAATCCTTCTCTGGGGCCAACGTCCTGACTTTC. It yields the protein CASSRLQQSFSGANVLTF.

The chain is built from TRBV11-2 and TRBJ1-2; the D gene is possibly TRBD1 (6 bases). The CDR3 consists of 17 residues. Per the germline V gene, CDR1 is SGHAT and CDR2 is FQNNGV. V was trimmed by 1 base and J by 4 bases, leaving 19 bases between them. DNA of the CDR3: TGTGCCAGCAGCTTAGCGCCCGGACAGCCAACGGCCTATGGCTACACCTTC. Translated, it gives CASSLAPGQPTAYGYTF.

Here the CDR3 DNA reads TGTGCCAGCAGTTTTCCGGCGAGGACTTTCTTT. It translates to CASSFPARTFF. The chain is built from TRBV7-9 and TRBJ1-1; D uncertain. Germline V CDR1 and CDR2: SEHNR, FQNEAQ (reference sequence). Trimming removed 6 bases at V and 12 bases at J, with 14 bases between. The CDR3 has 11 residues.

This chain joins TRBV10-1 and TRBJ2-3, with 9 bases aligning to TRBD1. The CDR3 has 15 amino acids. J gave up 1 base and V 3 bases, and 2 bases lay outside the gene matches. Germline-derived CDR1 and CDR2 are WNHNN and SYGVQD (reference sequence). CDR3: CASSEQGAGTDTQYF. CDR3 nucleotide sequence: TGCGCCAGCAGTGAACAGGGGGCTGGCACAGATACGCAGTATTTT.

The J gene is TRBJ1-4, the V gene TRBV3-1 (or the pseudogene TRBV3-2); the D gene is possibly TRBD1 (6 bases). The length of the CDR3 is 16 residues. Germline assignment: CDR1 LGHDT and CDR2 YNNKEL (reference sequence). Trimming cost V 7 bases and J 9 bases, with 24 bases left between them. Here the CDR3 reads CASTLSMGGRVKKLFF. The DNA of the CDR3 is TGTGCCAGCACCCTCTCGATGGGGGGCAGGGTAAAAAAACTGTTTTTT.

The gene calls are TRBV28 and TRBJ1-6, with 8 bases that match TRBD1. Germline-derived CDR1 and CDR2 are MDHEN and SYDVKM. Unmatched junction bases numbered 6, after V lost 6 bases and J lost 5 bases. The CDR3 covers 15 residues. The CDR3 DNA reads TGTGCCAGCAGCGGACAGGGTGGTGATAATTCACCCCTCCACTTT. Its translation is CASSGQGGDNSPLHF.

The chain has TRBV7-8 and TRBJ2-7, with D perhaps TRBD1 or TRBD2 (5 bases each). This CDR3 region has 14 residues. Trimming removed 5 bases from V and 5 bases from J, with 16 bases in between. Germline lookup yields CDR1 SGHVS and CDR2 FQNEAQ. The chain's CDR3 is CASSPSPGRHEQYV. The CDR3 DNA reads as TGTGCCAGCAGCCCGAGTCCGGGGCGACACGAGCAGTACGTC.

This CDR3 reads CASSLGRSNQETQYF. CDR3 DNA: TGTGCCAGCAGCTTGGGTCGGAGCAACCAAGAGACCCAGTACTTC. This chain joins TRBV7-2 and TRBJ2-5; no clear D gene. The length of the CDR3 is 15 residues. Germline-derived CDR1 and CDR2 are SGHTA and FQGNSA. The V end was cut by 3 bases, the J end by 0 bases, with 11 bases between. Full variable domain (remainder filled in from reference TRBV7-2 and TRBJ2-5): GAGVSQSPSNKVTEKGKDVELRCDPISGHTALYWYRQSLGQGLEFLIYFQGNSAPDKSGLPSDRFSAERTGGSVSTLTIQRTQQEDSAVYLCASSLGRSNQETQYFGPGTRLLVL.